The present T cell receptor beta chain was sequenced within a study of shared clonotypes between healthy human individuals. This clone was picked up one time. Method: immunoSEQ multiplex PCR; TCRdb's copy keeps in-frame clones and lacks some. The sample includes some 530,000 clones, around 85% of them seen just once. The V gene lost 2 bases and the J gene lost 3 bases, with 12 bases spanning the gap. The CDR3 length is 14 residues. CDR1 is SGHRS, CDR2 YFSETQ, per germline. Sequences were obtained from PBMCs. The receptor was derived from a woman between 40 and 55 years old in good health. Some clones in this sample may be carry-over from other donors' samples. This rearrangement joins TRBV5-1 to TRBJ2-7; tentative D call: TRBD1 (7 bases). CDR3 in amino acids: CASSFTGEDYEQYF. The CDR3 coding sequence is TGCGCCAGCAGCTTTACAGGGGAGGACTACGAGCAGTACTTC.